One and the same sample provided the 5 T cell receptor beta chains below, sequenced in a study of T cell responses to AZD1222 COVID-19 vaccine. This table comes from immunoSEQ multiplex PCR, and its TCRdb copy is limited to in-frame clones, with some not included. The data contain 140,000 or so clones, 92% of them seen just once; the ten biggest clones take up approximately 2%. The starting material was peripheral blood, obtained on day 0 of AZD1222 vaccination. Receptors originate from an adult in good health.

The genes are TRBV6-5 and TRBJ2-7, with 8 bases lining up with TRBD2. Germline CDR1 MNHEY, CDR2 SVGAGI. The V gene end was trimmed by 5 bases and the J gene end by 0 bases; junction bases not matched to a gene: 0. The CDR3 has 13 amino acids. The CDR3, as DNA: TGTGCCAGCAGTAGCGGGGGCTCCTACGAGCAGTACTTC. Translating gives CASSSGGSYEQYF.

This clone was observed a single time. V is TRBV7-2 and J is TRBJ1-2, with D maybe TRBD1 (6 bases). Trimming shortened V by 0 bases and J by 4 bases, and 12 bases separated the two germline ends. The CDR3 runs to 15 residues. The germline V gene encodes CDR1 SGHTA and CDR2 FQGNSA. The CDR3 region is CASSLAAGVIYGYTF. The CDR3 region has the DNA TGTGCCAGCAGCTTAGCCGCAGGGGTTATCTATGGCTACACCTTC.

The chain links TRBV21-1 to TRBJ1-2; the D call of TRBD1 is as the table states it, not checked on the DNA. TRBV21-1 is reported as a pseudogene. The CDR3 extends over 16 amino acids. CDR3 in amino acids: CASSPPKVGSNYGYTF. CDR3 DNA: TGTGCCAGCAGTCCCCCAAAAGTTGGCAGTAACTATGGCTACACCTTC.

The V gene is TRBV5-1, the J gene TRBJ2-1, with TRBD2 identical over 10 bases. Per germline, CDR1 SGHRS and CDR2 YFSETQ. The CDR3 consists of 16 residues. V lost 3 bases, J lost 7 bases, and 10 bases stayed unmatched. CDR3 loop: CASSWIAGGRENEQFF. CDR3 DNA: TGCGCCAGCAGCTGGATAGCGGGGGGTCGGGAAAATGAGCAGTTCTTC.

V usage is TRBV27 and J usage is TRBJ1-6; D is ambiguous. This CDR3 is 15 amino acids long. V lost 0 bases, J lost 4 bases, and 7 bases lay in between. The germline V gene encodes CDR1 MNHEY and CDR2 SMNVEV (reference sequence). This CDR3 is CASSLSLIYNSPLHF. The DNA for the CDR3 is TGTGCCAGCAGTTTATCCCTCATATATAATTCACCCCTCCACTTT.